This T cell receptor beta chain came from a study of cytomegalovirus exposure and HLA in healthy donors. The V and J ends lost 6 bases and 8 bases respectively, with 10 bases between them. Germline V CDR1 and CDR2: MDHEN, SYDVKM. The CDR3 is 11 residues long. At the time of sampling, donors were nominally healthy, though unrecorded immune exposures were likely. The study, taken as a whole, reports: A prior analysis recorded that most TCR beta V segments were productive about 87% or about 30% of the time. Later, TCR association rates were found to vary by HLA locus, highest for DRB1 and lowest for HLA-C. A few CMV-associated chains were confirmed in vitro to be specific for CMV antigens.

Use of 60 Vbeta and 13 Jbeta primers characterized the PCR. Repertoires were generated with immunoSEQ multiplex PCR, while TCRdb's copy carries only in-frame clones and drops some. This table holds more than 85,000 clones, about 68% found once. Of note for this clone: What it binds is unknown.

Sequenced sample: PBMCs. This clonotype originated in a male donor in good health and CMV-seropositive. This chain links TRBV28 with TRBJ1-2; D is unclear. DNA of the CDR3: TGTGCCAGCAGCTCCTCTAGCGGCTACACCTTC. As protein: CASSSSSGYTF.